Listed below are T cell receptor beta chains from one sample, sequenced in a study of response to subunit inactivated influenza vaccine. TCRdb reprocessed the RT-PCR reads via MiXCR and lists one record per CDR3 protein. The profile shows 500,000 to 700,000 distinct CDR3 sequences, roughly a quarter of them singletons. These data also featured in a second study, about T cells expressing NK-cell markers.

The input for sequencing was CD4+ T cells sorted from PBMCs, taken about 12 days after vaccination. Receptors originate from a man aged 45-65 years who received an inactivated influenza vaccine. Both conserved end residues are part of each CDR3. The order of the fields is D gene, clone size, V gene, J gene, CDR3 protein, CDR3 DNA. D genes are given only for firm matches. Some rows mark clone size as missing; the rest say once, few, many or name a class of expanded clone.

NA	NA	TRBV20-1	TRBJ2-5	CSWGQETQYF	TGCAGTTGGGGTCAAGAGACCCAGTACTTC
NA	few	TRBV25-1	TRBJ2-7	CATGDSKNEQYF	TGTGCCACCGGGGACTCCAAGAACGAGCAGTACTTC
NA	NA	TRBV24-1	TRBJ2-1	CATSDLRQDSYNEQFF	TGTGCCACCAGTGATTTGCGACAGGACTCCTACAATGAGCAGTTCTTC
NA	NA	TRBV6-2/TRBV6-3	TRBJ2-6	CASRPGGANVLTF	TGTGCCAGCAGACCAGGAGGGGCCAACGTCCTGACTTTC
NA	NA	TRBV18	TRBJ2-1	CASSPFQTNEQFF	TGTGCCAGCTCACCATTCCAGACCAATGAGCAGTTCTTC
TRBD1	NA	TRBV5-1	TRBJ1-4	CASSFTRTGSNEKLFF	TGCGCCAGCAGCTTCACCCGGACAGGTTCTAATGAAAAACTGTTTTTT
TRBD2	many	TRBV12-3/TRBV12-4	TRBJ2-7	CASTNSLTSGAYEQYF	TGTGCCAGCACTAACTCTTTGACTAGCGGCGCCTACGAGCAGTACTTC
NA	few	TRBV18	TRBJ1-1	CASSPFSGEIIEAFF	TGTGCCAGCTCACCATTTTCTGGGGAGATTATTGAAGCTTTCTTT
TRBD2	few	TRBV20-1	TRBJ2-5	CSARDRLAGGQETQYF	TGCAGTGCTAGAGATCGGCTAGCGGGGGGCCAAGAGACCCAGTACTTC
TRBD1	few	TRBV20-1	TRBJ2-7	CSARDPRDRVDGYSYEQYF	TGCAGTGCTAGAGATCCGAGGGACAGGGTTGATGGGTACTCCTACGAGCAGTACTTC
TRBD1	few	TRBV5-1	TRBJ1-1	CASSRGDRDTEAFF	TGCGCCAGCAGCCGGGGAGACAGGGACACTGAAGCTTTCTTT
NA	NA	TRBV12-3/TRBV12-4	TRBJ2-5	CASSLSQGGQETQYF	TGTGCCAGCAGTTTGTCCCAGGGGGGCCAAGAGACCCAGTACTTC
NA	few	TRBV12-3/TRBV12-4	TRBJ1-5	CASSLQGIQPQHF	TGTGCCAGCAGTTTACAGGGGATTCAGCCCCAGCATTTT
NA	few	TRBV20-1	TRBJ1-1	CSALSRGARMNTEAFF	TGCAGTGCCTTAAGTCGGGGGGCGAGGATGAACACTGAAGCTTTCTTT
TRBD2	few	TRBV24-1	TRBJ2-1	CATSDSAFIGGGYNEQFF	TGTGCCACCAGTGATTCGGCGTTTATCGGGGGGGGTTATAATGAGCAGTTCTTC
NA	few	TRBV7-9	TRBJ2-1	CASSLVPSANEQFF	TGTGCCAGCAGCTTGGTTCCTAGCGCGAATGAGCAGTTCTTC
TRBD2	many	TRBV5-6	TRBJ2-1	CASSFGAGAPNEQFF	TGTGCCAGCAGCTTCGGAGCGGGGGCCCCCAATGAGCAGTTCTTC
TRBD1	NA	TRBV6-5	TRBJ2-5	CASSSTGQGETQYF	TGTGCCAGCAGTTCGACGGGACAGGGAGAGACCCAGTACTTC
NA	few	TRBV7-9	TRBJ2-1	CASSTQVGSYNEQFF	TGTGCCAGCAGCACACAGGTGGGGTCCTACAATGAGCAGTTCTTC
TRBD2	NA	TRBV12-3/TRBV12-4	TRBJ2-3	CASSQRASGSTDTQYF	TGTGCCAGCAGTCAACGGGCTAGCGGAAGCACAGATACGCAGTATTTT
NA	few	TRBV11-1	TRBJ2-2	CARTTGELFF	TGTGCCAGGACGACCGGGGAGCTGTTTTTT
TRBD1	NA	TRBV5-1	TRBJ2-1	CASSPYKDRAPWQFF	TGCGCCAGCAGCCCATATAAGGACAGGGCCCCCTGGCAGTTCTTC
TRBD1	many	TRBV20-1	TRBJ2-5	CSASPNRGETQYF	TGCAGTGCTAGCCCAAACAGGGGTGAGACCCAGTACTTC
NA	few	TRBV11-2	TRBJ2-2	CASSSVRKTPGELFF	TGTGCCAGCAGTTCGGTCCGGAAAACACCGGGGGAGCTGTTTTTT
NA	few	TRBV4-2	TRBJ1-2	CASSQEVGEGGYTF	TGTGCCAGCAGCCAAGAAGTAGGGGAGGGTGGCTACACCTTC
NA	NA	TRBV21-1	TRBJ2-1	CASSKAMTSGSGDEQFF	TGTGCCAGCAGCAAAGCAATGACTAGCGGGAGCGGGGATGAGCAGTTCTTC
NA	NA	TRBV29-1	TRBJ2-5	CSVLRGGQSQETQYF	TGCAGCGTTTTACGTGGGGGGCAGTCCCAAGAGACCCAGTACTTC
TRBD1	many	TRBV29-1	TRBJ1-4	CSGGGGPGQGNEKLFF	TGCAGCGGCGGCGGGGGTCCGGGACAGGGTAATGAAAAACTGTTTTTT
NA	NA	TRBV27	TRBJ2-7	CASRSSGGGSYEQYF	TGTGCCAGCAGAAGCTCAGGGGGGGGGTCCTACGAGCAGTACTTC
NA	few	TRBV4-2	TRBJ1-4	CASSRLGAVEKLFF	TGTGCCAGCAGCCGCCTGGGGGCGGTGGAAAAACTGTTTTTT
NA	NA	TRBV18	TRBJ2-7	CASSPPKAYEQYF	TGTGCCAGCTCACCCCCAAAAGCCTACGAGCAGTACTTC
NA	NA	TRBV7-2	TRBJ1-4	CASSFSRSRGSNEKLFF	TGTGCCAGCAGCTTTAGCCGTAGTAGGGGGTCTAATGAAAAACTGTTTTTT
TRBD2	NA	TRBV6-1	TRBJ2-1	CASSKPGLAGPEQFF	TGTGCCAGCAGTAAACCGGGACTAGCGGGACCTGAGCAGTTCTTC
TRBD1	few	TRBV5-1	TRBJ1-2	CASSLDRGSDGYTF	TGCGCCAGCAGCTTAGACAGGGGGTCCGATGGCTACACCTTC
NA	few	TRBV20-1	TRBJ1-1	CSANPSGGTEAFF	TGCAGTGCGAACCCTTCTGGGGGCACTGAAGCTTTCTTT
TRBD1	NA	TRBV6-2/TRBV6-3	TRBJ2-7	CASSRNRGRLSYEQYF	TGTGCCAGCAGTAGAAACAGGGGGCGACTATCCTACGAGCAGTACTTC
NA	NA	TRBV5-1	TRBJ2-7	CASSMTSGTATYEQYF	TGCGCCAGCAGCATGACCTCCGGGACCGCTACCTACGAGCAGTACTTC
NA	NA	TRBV10-3	TRBJ1-5	CAISDRGLSNQPQHF	TGTGCCATCAGTGACAGGGGTCTGAGCAATCAGCCCCAGCATTTT
NA	NA	TRBV5-6	TRBJ2-5	CASSLVGNQETQYF	TGTGCCAGCAGCTTGGTAGGGAACCAAGAGACCCAGTACTTC
NA	NA	TRBV30	TRBJ1-1	CAWSPSGGIPEAFF	TGTGCCTGGAGCCCCTCAGGAGGAATCCCTGAAGCTTTCTTT
TRBD2	NA	TRBV18	TRBJ2-7	CASSPLPGTSGSYEQYF	TGTGCCAGCTCACCATTACCCGGGACTAGCGGCTCCTACGAGCAGTACTTC
NA	many	TRBV5-1	TRBJ1-6	CASSFRGDSPLHF	TGCGCCAGCAGCTTTCGGGGGGATTCACCCCTCCACTTT
NA	NA	TRBV29-1	TRBJ2-7	CSVRSRGSYEQYF	TGCAGCGTTCGAAGCAGGGGATCCTACGAGCAGTACTTC
NA	NA	TRBV25-1	TRBJ2-5	CASSEAGRQETQYF	TGTGCCAGCAGTGAAGCAGGCCGCCAAGAGACCCAGTACTTC
NA	few	TRBV12-3/TRBV12-4	TRBJ1-2	CASSSGDLYGYTF	TGTGCCAGCAGTTCAGGGGATCTTTATGGCTACACCTTC
NA	NA	TRBV11-1	TRBJ2-2	CASSHQGNTGELFF	TGTGCCAGCAGCCACCAGGGGAACACCGGGGAGCTGTTTTTT
NA	NA	TRBV7-3	TRBJ1-1	CASSLTKRPNTEAFF	TGTGCCAGCAGCTTAACGAAGCGGCCGAACACTGAAGCTTTCTTT
NA	NA	TRBV29-1	TRBJ2-7	CSVGGFTYEQYF	TGCAGCGTTGGAGGGTTCACCTACGAGCAGTACTTC
NA	many	TRBV12-3/TRBV12-4	TRBJ2-5	CASTSWGGSETQYF	TGTGCCAGCACCTCGTGGGGTGGGAGTGAGACCCAGTACTTC
NA	NA	TRBV9	TRBJ2-7	CASGPSGHYEQYF	TGTGCCAGCGGACCCTCGGGACACTACGAGCAGTACTTC
NA	few	TRBV28	TRBJ2-1	CASTARGVSNEQFF	TGTGCCAGCACCGCGAGGGGGGTGTCCAATGAGCAGTTCTTC
NA	NA	TRBV5-1	TRBJ1-4	CASSSDSGKLFF	TGCGCCAGCAGCTCGGACAGCGGAAAACTGTTTTTT
NA	NA	TRBV20-1	TRBJ1-1	CSARQEPNTEAFF	TGCAGTGCCAGACAGGAGCCGAACACTGAAGCTTTCTTT
TRBD1	NA	TRBV9	TRBJ2-2	CASSVQPGQGTGELFF	TGTGCCAGCAGCGTACAACCGGGACAGGGGACCGGGGAGCTGTTTTTT
NA	few	TRBV7-2	TRBJ1-1	CASSPTGMPYTEAFF	TGTGCCAGCAGCCCGACCGGTATGCCCTACACTGAAGCTTTCTTT
NA	few	TRBV7-2	TRBJ2-3	CASSFTTRSTDTQYF	TGTGCCAGCAGCTTTACGACTAGAAGCACAGATACGCAGTATTTT
TRBD2	few	TRBV28	TRBJ2-7	CASRDAHGGEQYF	TGTGCCAGCAGGGACGCGCACGGGGGGGAGCAGTACTTC